The 8 T cell receptor beta chains below come from one sample, sequenced in a study of shared clonotypes between healthy human individuals. The repertoire was sequenced with immunoSEQ multiplex PCR; TCRdb's copy has only in-frame clones and lacks some. The sample yields a few hundred thousand clones, 70% to 85% seen once. Material for sequencing was PBMCs. Receptors were obtained from a woman in her forties in good health. Some clones in this sample may be carry-over from other donors' samples.

This clone was recorded a few times. The chain is built from TRBV28 and TRBJ2-1, with 7 bases aligning to TRBD2. This CDR3 spans 17 amino acids. The ends lost 6 bases at V and 5 bases at J; junction bases unmatched: 16. The germline V gene has CDR1 MDHEN and CDR2 SYDVKM. The CDR3 region has the DNA TGTGCCAGCAGCCCCGCGAGGGCGAGCGGGATGGACAATGAGCAGTTCTTC. Translated: CASSPARASGMDNEQFF.

Only one count was recorded for this clone. The chain links TRBV15 to TRBJ1-1; D remains ambiguous. There are 13 residues in the CDR3. The V gene's germline CDR1 is LNHNV and CDR2 YYDKDF (reference sequence). V lost 1 base and J 5 bases, leaving 8 bases between the germline ends. CDR3 DNA sequence: TGTGCCACCAGCAGAGGGTGGGAAACTGAAGCTTTCTTT. Protein: CATSRGWETEAFF. The variable domain in full, completed from reference TRBV15 and TRBJ1-1, reads DAMVIQNPRYQVTQFGKPVTLSCSQTLNHNVMYWYQQKSSQAPKLLFHYYDKDFNNEADTPDNFQSRRPNTSFCFLDIRSPGLGDTAMYLCATSRGWETEAFFGQGTRLTVV.

The rearrangement links TRBV10-2 to TRBJ2-7; 9 nucleotides agree with TRBD1. The V gene's germline CDR1 is WSHSY and CDR2 SAAADI. The junction had 8 bases not matched to a gene; V was cut back by 4 bases and J by 4 bases. The CDR3 spans 15 residues. CDR3 DNA: TGCGCCAGCAGTGGGGGGACAGGGCTCGGGTACGAGCAGTACTTC. It yields the protein CASSGGTGLGYEQYF.

In its sample, this clone was seen once. V usage is TRBV6-1 and J usage is TRBJ2-1; D remains unclear. From germline, CDR1 is MNHNS and CDR2 SASEGT. V shed 9 bases and J shed 5 bases, with 8 bases lying between them. The CDR3 consists of 11 residues. DNA for the CDR3: TGTGCCAGGACCGCAGACAATGAGCAGTTCTTC. Amino acids: CARTADNEQFF.

V is TRBV11-3 and J is TRBJ2-1, with TRBD2 identical over 8 bases. There are 15 residues in the CDR3. V trimming: 1 base; J trimming: 7 bases; junction bases outside the gene matches: 6. CDR1 is SGHNT, CDR2 YENEEA, per germline. The CDR3 region is CASSLAGGPQNEQFF. The DNA of the CDR3 is TGTGCCAGCAGCTTAGCGGGAGGGCCCCAGAATGAGCAGTTCTTC.

V usage is TRBV5-8 and J usage is TRBJ2-1; 13 positions match TRBD2. Trimming at V came to 3 bases and at J to 4 bases, leaving 16 bases not matched to a gene. CDR1 and CDR2 from the germline V gene are SGHTS and YDEGEE. The CDR3 sequence is 20 residues long. This CDR3 reads CASSSLPRTTSGRDYNEQFF. The CDR3 DNA follows: TGTGCCAGCAGCTCCCTCCCGCGAACAACTAGCGGGAGGGATTACAATGAGCAGTTCTTC.

The chain links TRBV7-2 to TRBJ2-7; possibly TRBD1 for D (6 bases). This CDR3 comprises 16 residues. The germline gives CDR1 SGHTA, CDR2 FQGNSA. Between the trimmed V and J ends, which lost 5 bases and 7 bases, there was a span of 24 bases. The CDR3 nucleotides are TGTGCCAGCAGCGGTGCTGGCAGGGGCGCCCCGTGGGAGCAGTACTTC. As protein: CASSGAGRGAPWEQYF.

The rearrangement joins TRBV5-1 to TRBJ2-7, with 7 bases identical to TRBD2. Germline loops: CDR1 SGHRS, CDR2 YFSETQ. Unmatched junction bases numbered 7, after V lost 4 bases and J lost 0 bases. The CDR3 spans 15 residues. CDR3: CASSRASGTSYEQYF. The CDR3 region has the DNA TGCGCCAGCAGCCGGGCTAGCGGCACCTCCTACGAGCAGTACTTC.